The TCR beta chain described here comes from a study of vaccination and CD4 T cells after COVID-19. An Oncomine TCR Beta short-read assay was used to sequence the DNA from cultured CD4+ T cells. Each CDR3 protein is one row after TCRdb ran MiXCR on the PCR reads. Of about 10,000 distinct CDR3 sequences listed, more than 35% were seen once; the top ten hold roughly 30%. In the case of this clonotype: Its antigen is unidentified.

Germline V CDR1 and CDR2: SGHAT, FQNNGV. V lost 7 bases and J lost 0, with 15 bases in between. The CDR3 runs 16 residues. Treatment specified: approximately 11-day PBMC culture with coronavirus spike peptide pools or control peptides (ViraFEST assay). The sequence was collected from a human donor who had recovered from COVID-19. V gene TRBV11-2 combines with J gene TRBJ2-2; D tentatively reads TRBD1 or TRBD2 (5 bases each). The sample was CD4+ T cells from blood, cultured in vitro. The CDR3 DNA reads TGTGCCAGCAACCACGGGGCGATTGCGAACACCGGGGAGCTGTTTTTT. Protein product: CASNHGAIANTGELFF.